The 8 T cell receptor beta chains listed next were all sequenced from one sample in a study of T cell clonality in common variable immunodeficiency. The assay was immunoSEQ multiplex PCR, and TCRdb's table has in-frame clones only and misses some. Observed in the sample are under 40,000 clones, none of them singletons. Sequenced: peripheral blood mononuclear cells. Every receptor here comes from a person aged 18 to 70 in good health.

Many counts were recorded for this clone. The read terminates 3 residues ahead of where the CDR3 ends, so the germline J gene completes it. This chain uses TRBV10-3 with TRBJ2-7; 9 bases map to TRBD1. The J segment lost 5 bases and the V segment lost 4 bases, leaving 0 bases of the junction unmatched. Germline lookup yields CDR1 ENHRY and CDR2 SYGVKD. The CDR3 loop spans 12 amino acids. The DNA read from the CDR3 is TGTGCCATCAGTGGGGACAGGGACGAG. It specifies CAISGDRDE. Given in full, the CDR3 is CAISGDRDEQYF.

This clone has at least ten counts. The read ends 3 residues before the CDR3 terminus; that terminus is restored from the germline J gene. The chain employs TRBV5-1 and TRBJ2-7, with D maybe TRBD2 (6 bases). The germline gives CDR1 SGHRS, CDR2 YFSETQ. CDR3 length: 14 residues. V was cut by 9 bases and J by 2 bases, with 18 bases left in between. The CDR3 DNA, read in part, is TGCGCCACCACCACCGGGACTTACCCCTACGAG. This encodes CATTTGTYPYE. The entire CDR3 reads CATTTGTYPYEQYF.

This clone occurred many times. The read stops 3 residues short of the end of the CDR3; the missing end is completed from the germline J gene. The chain has TRBV5-4 and TRBJ2-5, with unresolved D. Per the germline V gene, CDR1 is SGHNT and CDR2 is YYREEE (reference sequence). The CDR3 has 13 residues. Trimming stripped 0 bases from V and 5 bases from J, with 8 bases between. The CDR3 loop reads CASSLDLGETQYF. The covered CDR3 bases are TGTGCCAGCAGCTTGGATCTCGGGGAGACC. The full variable domain, in which reference TRBV5-4 and TRBJ2-5 provide the parts outside the CDR3, is ETGVTQSPTHLIKTRGQQVTLRCSSQSGHNTVSWYQQALGQGPQFIFQYYREEENGRGNFPPRFSGLQFPNYSSELNVNALELDDSALYLCASSLDLGETQYFGPGTRLLVL.

This clone was seen many times. The CDR3 end lies 3 residues beyond the end of the read and is filled in from the germline J gene. The chain recombines TRBV5-5 with TRBJ1-5; D might be TRBD1 (5 bases). This CDR3 region has 14 residues. Germline assignment: CDR1 SGHKS and CDR2 YYEKEE (reference sequence). V was clipped by 4 bases and J by 1 base, with 9 bases between them. The CDR3 protein is CASSVGGSNQPQHF. Partial CDR3 DNA: TGTGCCAGCAGCGTCGGGGGAAGCAATCAGCCC.

This clone was observed at least ten times. With the read ending 3 residues before the CDR3 end, the germline J gene is used to fill in that end. The chain joins TRBV14 to TRBJ2-1; 7 nucleotides line up with TRBD2. V was pared by 1 base and J by 4 bases, with 7 bases of the junction left unmatched. The CDR3 loop spans 16 amino acids. CDR1 and CDR2 (germline): SGHDN, FVKESK. CDR3 DNA, as far as it was read: TGTGCCAGCAGCCAAGTGGCTAGCGGAATATACAATGAG. This codes for CASSQVASGIYNE. The complete CDR3 protein is CASSQVASGIYNEQFF.

This clone was counted ten times or more. Read coverage stops 3 residues before the CDR3 terminus; the germline J gene supplies the remainder. This chain links TRBV15 with TRBJ2-3; TRBD2 matches 7 bases. After removal of 3 bases from V and 3 bases from J, the junction contained 3 bases not matched to a gene. This CDR3 has 14 residues. CDR1 LNHNV and CDR2 YYDKDF come from the germline V gene (reference sequence). The CDR3 region is CATSRGGETDTQYF. CDR3 DNA (partial): TGTGCCACCAGCAGGGGGGGGGAGACAGATACG.

This clone has at least ten counts. The CDR3 is cut off 3 residues early in the read; its end comes from the germline J gene. The chain links TRBV6-2 or TRBV6-3 to TRBJ1-1, with 7 bases lining up with TRBD1. In germline, CDR1 is MNHEY, CDR2 SVGEGT. CDR3 length: 13 residues. The ends lost 6 bases at V and 7 bases at J; junction bases unmatched: 8. CDR3 residues: CASRKQGTVEAFF. The CDR3 bases that were read are TGTGCCAGCAGAAAACAGGGGACGGTTGAA.

This clone was seen ten or more times. The read terminates 3 residues ahead of where the CDR3 ends, so the germline J gene completes it. This sequence joins TRBV12-3 or TRBV12-4 and TRBJ1-2, with TRBD1 identical over 9 bases. The CDR3 has 14 amino acids. Trimming removed 6 bases from V and 2 bases from J; junction bases left unmatched: 4. The CDR3 DNA, read in part, is TGTGCCAGCAGGGGACAGGGTTTAAACTATGGC. Protein: CASRGQGLNYG. The full CDR3 protein reads CASRGQGLNYGYTF.